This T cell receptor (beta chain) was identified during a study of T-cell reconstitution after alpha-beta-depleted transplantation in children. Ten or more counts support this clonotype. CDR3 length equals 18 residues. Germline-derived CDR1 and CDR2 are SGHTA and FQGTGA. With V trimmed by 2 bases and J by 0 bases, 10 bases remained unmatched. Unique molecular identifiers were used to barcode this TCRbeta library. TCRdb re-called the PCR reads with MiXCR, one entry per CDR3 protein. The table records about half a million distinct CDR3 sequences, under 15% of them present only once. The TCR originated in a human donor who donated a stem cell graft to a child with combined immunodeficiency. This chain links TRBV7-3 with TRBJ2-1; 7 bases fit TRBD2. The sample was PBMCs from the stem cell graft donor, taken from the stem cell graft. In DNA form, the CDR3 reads TGTGCCAGCAGCTTATCCCCGGGGGGAGTGAGCTCCTACAATGAGCAGTTCTTC. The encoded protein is CASSLSPGGVSSYNEQFF.